This T cell receptor beta chain came from a study of T-cell reconstitution after alpha-beta-depleted transplantation in children. Study observations and caveats: T-cell numbers and diversity, one year after transplant, stemmed largely from T cells that were newly produced.

As it was prepared, the TCRbeta library received unique molecular identifiers. TCRdb reprocessed the PCR reads via MiXCR and lists one record per CDR3 protein. The sample yields fewer than 550,000 distinct CDR3 sequences, roughly 10% seen once. V lost 4 bases to trimming and J lost 0 bases, with 10 bases between them. CDR3 length: 15 amino acids. Germline V lookup: CDR1 LGHDT, CDR2 YNNKEL (reference sequence). Of note for this clonotype: Its antigen is unidentified.

The sequence was obtained from a female patient between 2 and 15 years old who had a stem cell transplant for aplastic anemia, so the T cells may come from the graft donor. Sequenced here: PBMCs, mostly from graft donor cells, sampled 180 days after TCRalphabeta/CD19-depleted stem cell transplant. The chain has TRBV3-1 and TRBJ2-4, with a tentative D call TRBD1 (6 bases). The CDR3 bases are TGTGCCAGCAGCCTATACAGGGAAGCCAAAAACATTCAGTACTTC. It yields the protein CASSLYREAKNIQYF.